One T cell receptor (beta chain) is described in this entry. A read error may account for a junction end that differs from germline. This sample is part of a study of T cells in localized non-small cell lung cancer. CDR3 length: 14 residues. Germline values: CDR1 LGHNA, CDR2 YSLEER. The data were produced by immunoSEQ multiplex PCR, yet TCRdb's version contains in-frame clones alone and is incomplete. Of approximately 21,000 clones in the sample, about 88% were seen once. The source is a male donor aged 60 or over with stage I lung adenocarcinoma. This rearrangement joins TRBV4-3 to TRBJ2-1, with D unclear. Sequenced material: peripheral blood, taken before any cancer treatment. The CDR3 here is CASSQEYAFDDQFF. In DNA form, the CDR3 reads TGCGCCAGCAGCCAAGAATACGCCTTCGATGATCAGTTCTTC.